These 27 T cell receptor beta chains came from one sample sequenced in a study of blood T cell repertoires in COVID-19. TCRdb keeps only in-frame clones here, not all; method: immunoSEQ multiplex PCR. The table shows approximately 360,000 clones, with about 89% occurring only once. The sequenced sample consisted of peripheral blood. These receptors were obtained from a man aged 35 to 55 with acute or convalescent COVID-19.

This chain connects TRBV2 to TRBJ2-7; 8 bases line up with TRBD2. The V segment lost 4 bases and the J segment 0 bases; nucleotides outside the gene matches: 8. Germline loops: CDR1 SNHLY, CDR2 FYNNEI. The CDR3 is 16 residues long. CDR3: CASSGIAGLLSYEQYF. CDR3 nucleotides: TGTGCCAGCAGTGGGATAGCGGGACTACTCTCCTACGAGCAGTACTTC.

This sequence joins TRBV28 and TRBJ1-4; D call uncertain. The CDR3 is 14 amino acids. Trimming stripped 1 base from V and 6 bases from J, with 9 bases between. Germline CDR1 MDHEN, CDR2 SYDVKM. The chain's CDR3 is CASSLFRVHEKLFF. The CDR3 nucleotides are TGTGCCAGCAGTTTATTCCGGGTACATGAAAAACTGTTTTTT.

The genes are TRBV5-1 and TRBJ1-6; D uncertain. Germline loops: CDR1 SGHRS, CDR2 YFSETQ. The length of the CDR3 is 13 residues. Trimming took off 0 bases at V and 8 bases at J, with 6 bases between the two ends. This CDR3 reads CASSLGADSPLHF. DNA for the CDR3: TGCGCCAGCAGCTTGGGGGCCGATTCACCCCTCCACTTT.

This chain uses TRBV28 with TRBJ2-1; 13 bases agree with TRBD2. Germline V gene lookup returns CDR1 MDHEN and CDR2 SYDVKM. This CDR3 spans 15 amino acids. Trimming took 5 bases from V and 12 from J; bases not matched to a gene: 10. The CDR3 is CASSPGKTSGRTQFF. The CDR3 DNA sequence: TGTGCCAGCAGTCCGGGGAAGACTAGCGGGAGGACGCAGTTCTTC.

The chain carries TRBV15 and TRBJ1-5, with 7 bases fitting TRBD1. This CDR3 has 14 amino acids. Germline CDR1 is LNHNV and CDR2 is YYDKDF (reference sequence). Losses at the gene ends were 8 bases for V and 5 bases for J; bases not matched to a gene: 9. DNA for the CDR3: TGTGCCACCCACAGTTACAGGGGTGATCAGCCCCAGCATTTT. Its protein product is CATHSYRGDQPQHF. The entire variable domain, with the rest obtained from reference TRBV15 and TRBJ1-5, is as follows: DAMVIQNPRYQVTQFGKPVTLSCSQTLNHNVMYWYQQKSSQAPKLLFHYYDKDFNNEADTPDNFQSRRPNTSFCFLDIRSPGLGDTAMYLCATHSYRGDQPQHFGDGTRLSIL.

The V gene is TRBV7-3, the J gene TRBJ2-2; a possible D gene is TRBD1 (5 bases). Germline CDR1 and CDR2: SGHTA and FQGTGA. Trimming stripped 2 bases from V and 6 bases from J, with 10 bases between. This CDR3 region has 14 residues. The CDR3 reads CASSLVGRAGELFF. CDR3 sequence (DNA): TGTGCCAGCAGCTTAGTGGGGCGTGCCGGGGAGCTGTTTTTT.

The chain uses TRBV2 and TRBJ1-2; D unresolved. Per germline, CDR1 SNHLY and CDR2 FYNNEI. The CDR3 extends over 13 amino acids. V was clipped by 6 bases and J by 4 bases, with 12 bases between them. CDR3 sequence reads: CASSVESGYGYTF. The CDR3 bases are TGTGCCAGCAGCGTAGAAAGCGGCTATGGCTACACCTTC.

The V gene is TRBV10-3, the J gene TRBJ1-5, with D maybe TRBD1 (5 bases). The germline V gene encodes CDR1 ENHRY and CDR2 SYGVKD. Trimming removed 3 bases from V and 7 bases from J, with 10 bases in between. This CDR3 region has 13 residues. Written as DNA, the CDR3 is TGTGCCATCAGTGATCCGAAGGGGCAGCCCCAGCATTTT. It codes for CAISDPKGQPQHF.

This CDR3 is CASSLNRGGGDTQYF. The CDR3 DNA is TGTGCCAGCAGCTTAAACCGGGGGGGCGGAGATACGCAGTATTTT. The chain recombines TRBV7-2 with TRBJ2-3; TRBD2 agrees at 8 bases. This CDR3 contains 15 residues. The V gene's germline CDR1 is SGHTA and CDR2 FQGNSA. J lost 5 bases, V lost 2 bases, and 6 bases had no gene match. Based on the CDR3 plus reference TRBV7-2 and TRBJ2-3, the full variable domain is GAGVSQSPSNKVTEKGKDVELRCDPISGHTALYWYRQSLGQGLEFLIYFQGNSAPDKSGLPSDRFSAERTGGSVSTLTIQRTQQEDSAVYLCASSLNRGGGDTQYFGPGTRLTVL.

The chain uses TRBV30 and TRBJ1-4; 7 bases map to TRBD1. Germline-derived CDR1 and CDR2 are GTSNPN and SVGIG (reference sequence). The CDR3 covers 14 residues. V shed 0 bases, J shed 5 bases, and the junction held 3 bases outside the gene matches. The CDR3 sequence is CAWSVGTENEKLFF. CDR3 nucleotides: TGTGCCTGGAGTGTAGGGACAGAGAATGAAAAACTGTTTTTT.

This chain joins TRBV19 and TRBJ1-4, with unresolved D. Trimming shortened V by 4 bases and J by 0 bases, and 9 bases separated the two germline ends. The CDR3 loop spans 15 amino acids. The germline gives CDR1 LNHDA, CDR2 SQIVND (reference sequence). The CDR3 loop reads CASSTPRTTNEKLFF. The CDR3 DNA reads TGTGCCAGTAGTACACCCAGAACAACTAATGAAAAACTGTTTTTT. Full variable domain (missing parts from reference TRBV19 and TRBJ1-4): DGGITQSPKYLFRKEGQNVTLSCEQNLNHDAMYWYRQDPGQGLRLIYYSQIVNDFQKGDIAEGYSVSREKKESFPLTVTSAQKNPTAFYLCASSTPRTTNEKLFFGSGTQLSVL.

This clone occurred once. This chain uses TRBV7-9 with TRBJ1-2; 12 bases line up with TRBD1. The CDR3 loop spans 15 amino acids. CDR1 and CDR2 from the germline V gene are SEHNR and FQNEAQ (reference sequence). V trimming: 1 base; J trimming: 4 bases; junction bases outside the gene matches: 1. The DNA for the CDR3 is TGTGCCAGCAGCTTAGAGGGACAGGGGGCCTATGGCTACACCTTC. Translation gives CASSLEGQGAYGYTF.

The sample holds one count of this clone. DNA for the CDR3: TGTGCCAGCAGTGTATTGGGGACAAGCCGACACACTGAAGCTTTCTTT. This translates into CASSVLGTSRHTEAFF. The rearrangement links TRBV6-1 to TRBJ1-1, with a tentative D call TRBD1 (6 bases). Germline V gene lookup returns CDR1 MNHNS and CDR2 SASEGT. Trimming stripped 4 bases from V and 3 bases from J, with 18 bases between. CDR3 length: 16 amino acids.

This chain joins TRBV29-1 and TRBJ2-1; 7 bases are shared with TRBD2. The CDR3 spans 12 residues. Looked up from germline, CDR1 is SQVTM and CDR2 is ANQGSEA. V trimming: 7 bases; J trimming: 9 bases; junction bases outside the gene matches: 9. CDR3 sequence reads: CSALGGGTEQFF. The CDR3 nucleotides read TGCAGCGCACTTGGGGGGGGGACTGAGCAGTTCTTC.

The chain uses TRBV28 and TRBJ1-2, with D possibly TRBD1 on 6 matching bases. Germline assignment: CDR1 MDHEN and CDR2 SYDVKM. The CDR3 length is 14 residues. V was shortened by 5 bases and J by 6 bases, with 16 bases between the two germline ends. This chain's CDR3 is CASSPYRVTNGYTF. Here the CDR3 DNA reads TGTGCCAGCAGTCCCTACAGGGTTACAAATGGCTACACCTTC.

V gene TRBV4-1 combines with J gene TRBJ2-1; 12 bases fit TRBD1. Looked up from germline, CDR1 is MGHRA and CDR2 is YSYEKL. The CDR3 sequence is 19 residues long. V was clipped by 0 bases and J by 8 bases; unmatched bases: 14. The DNA of the CDR3 is TGCGCCAGCAGCCAAGACCAACCAATACCGGGACAGGGGGCCTATGAGCAGTTCTTC. This sequence encodes CASSQDQPIPGQGAYEQFF.

This clone was seen once. The rearrangement uses TRBV5-4 and TRBJ2-3; D is unresolved. Germline V gene sequence: CDR1 SGHNT, CDR2 YYREEE (reference sequence). Trimming shortened V by 2 bases and J by 1 base, and 8 bases separated the two germline ends. CDR3 length equals 14 residues. CDR3 DNA: TGTGCCAGCAGCTTTGTTGGAGGCACAGATACGCAGTATTTT. Translation: CASSFVGGTDTQYF.

The rearrangement joins TRBV6-4 to TRBJ2-3, with 10 nucleotides matching TRBD2. Germline V lookup: CDR1 MRHNA, CDR2 SNTAGT. The V segment lost 2 bases and the J segment 6 bases; nucleotides outside the gene matches: 2. The CDR3 has 14 amino acids. In DNA form, the CDR3 reads TGTGCCAGCAGTGACAGCGGGAGGGAGGATACGCAGTATTTT. Amino acid sequence: CASSDSGREDTQYF.

V gene TRBV28 combines with J gene TRBJ2-7; 10 bases align to TRBD1. Germline-derived CDR1 and CDR2 are MDHEN and SYDVKM. With V trimmed by 6 bases and J by 1 base, 6 bases remained unmatched. The CDR3 consists of 15 residues. The CDR3 loop is CASRSGGQGSYEQYF. The CDR3 nucleotides read TGTGCCAGCAGAAGCGGGGGACAGGGGTCCTACGAGCAGTACTTC.

The count of this clone is one. This chain uses TRBV28 with TRBJ2-2, with 13 positions matching TRBD2. The J segment lost 5 bases and the V segment lost 3 bases, leaving 6 bases of the junction unmatched. CDR3 size: 17 residues. Germline CDR1 reads MDHEN; CDR2 reads SYDVKM. CDR3: CASSFSTGLAGTGELFF. The DNA of the CDR3 is TGTGCCAGCAGTTTTAGTACGGGACTAGCGGGGACCGGGGAGCTGTTTTTT.

The rearrangement links TRBV15 to TRBJ1-5; 7 bases match TRBD1. The CDR3 is 15 amino acids. V gave up 0 bases and J gave up 4 bases; unmatched junction bases: 3. CDR1 LNHNV and CDR2 YYDKDF come from the germline V gene (reference sequence). CDR3 sequence reads: CATSRDGTDNQPQHF. CDR3 in DNA: TGTGCCACCAGCAGAGATGGGACAGATAATCAGCCCCAGCATTTT.

The chain links TRBV19 to TRBJ1-5; 7 bases fit TRBD1. The CDR3 runs to 17 residues. Trimming at V came to 1 base and at J to 2 bases, leaving 8 bases not matched to a gene. The germline gives CDR1 LNHDA, CDR2 SQIVND (reference sequence). The CDR3 is CASSIARDRAGNQPQHF. The CDR3 nucleotides are TGTGCCAGTAGTATAGCCCGAGACAGGGCTGGCAATCAGCCCCAGCATTTT.

CDR3 residues: CSVVGNVRTEAFF. DNA for the CDR3: TGCAGCGTTGTTGGTAACGTGAGGACTGAAGCTTTCTTT. The rearrangement uses TRBV29-1 and TRBJ1-1, with D unresolved. Trimming stripped 4 bases from V and 5 bases from J, with 14 bases between. The V gene's germline CDR1 is SQVTM and CDR2 ANQGSEA. The CDR3 extends over 13 amino acids.

The chain is built from TRBV6-4 and TRBJ2-6, with a weak D call TRBD1 (5 bases). Germline CDR1 is MRHNA and CDR2 is SNTAGT. The CDR3 extends over 15 amino acids. V lost 5 bases and J lost 2, with 10 bases in between. The DNA for the CDR3 is TGTGCCAGCAGTCCCACCAGGGCTGGGGCCAACGTCCTGACTTTC. The encoded protein is CASSPTRAGANVLTF.

The chain employs TRBV6-4 and TRBJ1-2; 12 bases match TRBD1. V was clipped by 5 bases and J by 2 bases; unmatched bases: 3. Germline CDR1 reads MRHNA; CDR2 reads SNTAGT. This CDR3 has 15 residues. CDR3 in amino acids: CASSRGTGGNYGYTF. The CDR3 nucleotides are TGTGCCAGCAGTCGCGGGACAGGGGGCAACTATGGCTACACCTTC.

V is TRBV5-5 and J is TRBJ2-7; D uncertain. Germline-derived CDR1 and CDR2 are SGHKS and YYEKEE (reference sequence). The CDR3 sequence is 12 residues long. V was shortened by 9 bases and J by 6 bases, with 16 bases between the two germline ends. CDR3 in DNA: TGTGCCACTTCCGAGCTAGGTGTCGAGCAGTACTTC. Translated, it gives CATSELGVEQYF.

This chain uses TRBV10-3 with TRBJ2-3, with TRBD2 matching 9 bases. The germline V gene has CDR1 ENHRY and CDR2 SYGVKD. The ends lost 2 bases at V and 3 bases at J; junction bases unmatched: 0. This CDR3 has 14 residues. The CDR3 nucleotides are TGTGCCATCAGTGAGGGACTAGCGACAGATACGCAGTATTTT. This sequence encodes CAISEGLATDTQYF.